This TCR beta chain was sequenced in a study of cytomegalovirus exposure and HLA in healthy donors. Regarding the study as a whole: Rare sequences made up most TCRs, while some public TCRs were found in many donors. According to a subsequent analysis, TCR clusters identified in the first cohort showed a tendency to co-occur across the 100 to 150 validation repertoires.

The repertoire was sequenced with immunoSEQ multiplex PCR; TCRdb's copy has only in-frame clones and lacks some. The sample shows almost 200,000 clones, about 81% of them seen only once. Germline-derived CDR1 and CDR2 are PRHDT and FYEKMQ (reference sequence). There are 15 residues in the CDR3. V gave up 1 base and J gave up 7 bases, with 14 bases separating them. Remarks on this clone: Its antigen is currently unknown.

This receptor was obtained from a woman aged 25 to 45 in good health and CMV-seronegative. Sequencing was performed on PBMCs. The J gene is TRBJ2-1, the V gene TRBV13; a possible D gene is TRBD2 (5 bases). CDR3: CASSLEGGLRNEQFF. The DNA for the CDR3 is TGTGCCAGCAGCTTAGAGGGCGGACTGAGGAATGAGCAGTTCTTC.